The 23 T cell receptor beta chains below come from one sample, sequenced in a study of T-cell memory formation after mild COVID-19. In TCRdb, the 5' RACE reads were re-called with MiXCR into one record per CDR3 protein. The data hold roughly 70,000 distinct CDR3 sequences, with approximately 15% observed a single time. The specimen was PBMCs or a T cell subset sorted from them (not recorded which). These receptors were obtained from an adult woman who had mild COVID-19 (a few samples of this study predate the infection). Cell type and time point are not known.

This clonotype appeared a few times. CDR3 coding DNA: TGCAGTGCTAATTATGTCCCCCGCTACACAGATACGCAGTATTTT. Its translation is CSANYVPRYTDTQYF. The rearrangement uses TRBV20-1 and TRBJ2-3; D is undetermined. Trimming cost V 4 bases and J 2 bases, with 16 bases left between them. Germline values: CDR1 DFQATT, CDR2 SNEGSKA (reference sequence). The CDR3 totals 15 residues.

This clonotype was detected a few times. J is TRBJ2-1 and V is TRBV5-1; D remains unclear. Germline V lookup: CDR1 SGHRS, CDR2 YFSETQ. Trimming cost V 8 bases and J 3 bases, with 15 bases left between them. This CDR3 comprises 14 residues. In DNA, the CDR3 is TGCGCCAGTCGCCCCGGAGTTAACTACAATGAGCAGTTCTTC. It encodes CASRPGVNYNEQFF.

Only a few counts were recorded for this clonotype. The V call is TRBV30, the J call TRBJ2-7; D is ambiguous. This CDR3 contains 11 residues. The V end lost 0 bases, the J end lost 3 bases, and 3 bases lay between the germline ends. The germline CDR1 and CDR2 sequences are GTSNPN and SVGIG (reference sequence). CDR3 in DNA: TGTGCCTGGAGTGTAGTCTACGAGCAGTACTTC. Protein product: CAWSVVYEQYF.

This clonotype was found a few times. One end of the junction is discordant with germline, which a read error may explain. The chain employs TRBV30 and TRBJ1-4, with D perhaps matching TRBD1 (5 bases). The CDR3 length is 12 residues. The germline gives CDR1 GTSNPN, CDR2 SVGIG (reference sequence). CDR3 region: CAWSEDGAGGIF. The CDR3 DNA is TGTGCCTGGAGCGAGGATGGGGCAGGAGGGATTTTT.

The chain couples TRBV20-1 to TRBJ2-3; D not certain. Germline-derived CDR1 and CDR2 are DFQATT and SNEGSKA (reference sequence). Trimming shortened V by 4 bases and J by 0 bases, and 14 bases separated the two germline ends. This CDR3 spans 15 amino acids. The CDR3 coding sequence is TGCAGTGCTACTGAGGTGTCAGCGAGCACAGATACGCAGTATTTT. Residues: CSATEVSASTDTQYF.

The J gene is TRBJ2-3, the V gene TRBV7-9; the match to TRBD2 covers 8 bases. The V segment lost 4 bases and the J segment 3 bases; nucleotides outside the gene matches: 15. This CDR3 has 18 residues. Germline V lookup: CDR1 SEHNR, CDR2 FQNEAQ (reference sequence). The CDR3: CASSSTHPGLEVTDTQYF. CDR3 bases: TGTGCCAGCAGCTCCACACATCCGGGACTAGAGGTAACAGATACGCAGTATTTT.

This clonotype has only a few counts. The V gene is TRBV6-5, the J gene TRBJ2-7; either TRBD1 or TRBD2 may fit D (5 bases each). The germline V gene encodes CDR1 MNHEY and CDR2 SVGAGI. The CDR3 is 14 residues long. The V gene lost 5 bases and the J gene lost 4 bases, with 15 bases spanning the gap. In DNA form, the CDR3 reads TGTGCCAGCAGTATTCGGGACCAAGGGTACGAGCAGTACTTC. Protein product: CASSIRDQGYEQYF.

V usage is TRBV7-4 and J usage is TRBJ1-1; a weak D match, TRBD1 (6 bases). CDR1 is SGHVT and CDR2 is SQSDAQ in the germline V gene. V was shortened by 5 bases and J by 0 bases, with 10 bases between the two germline ends. The CDR3 covers 14 residues. CDR3 nucleotide sequence: TGTGCCAGCAGCCCCCGGGACATGAACACTGAAGCTTTCTTT. As protein: CASSPRDMNTEAFF.

The gene calls are TRBV11-3 and TRBJ2-2; weak D call: TRBD2 (6 bases). This CDR3 is 16 amino acids long. Germline values: CDR1 SGHNT, CDR2 YENEEA. Trimming pared 5 bases from V and 5 bases from J, leaving 18 bases between. CDR3: CASSPRSGSLTGELFF. DNA for the CDR3: TGTGCCAGCAGCCCTCGCTCCGGGAGTCTGACCGGGGAGCTGTTTTTT.

This clonotype was observed a few times. The chain recombines TRBV7-9 with TRBJ2-1, with 8 bases aligning to TRBD2. V was clipped by 3 bases and J by 9 bases; unmatched bases: 16. This CDR3 is built from 17 residues. Germline V gene data show CDR1 as SEHNR and CDR2 as FQNEAQ (reference sequence). The CDR3 sequence: CASSFLRVGREVGEQFF. The CDR3 coding sequence is TGTGCCAGCAGCTTTCTGCGTGTTGGGCGGGAGGTCGGTGAGCAGTTCTTC.

The chain uses TRBV5-1 and TRBJ1-1; D unresolved. There are 16 residues in the CDR3. Trimming cost V 5 bases and J 0 bases, with 17 bases left between them. Per the germline V gene, CDR1 is SGHRS and CDR2 is YFSETQ. The CDR3 DNA reads as TGCGCCAGCAGTGAGACAAGGATAAAGCTGAACACTGAAGCTTTCTTT. As protein: CASSETRIKLNTEAFF.

This clonotype has just a few counts. The V gene is TRBV20-1, the J gene TRBJ2-7; D may be TRBD2 (6 bases). This CDR3 spans 13 amino acids. V was pared by 3 bases and J by 3 bases, with 12 bases between. CDR1 and CDR2 (germline): DFQATT, SNEGSKA (reference sequence). The DNA of the CDR3 is TGCAGTGCTAGTGCGGGGCAGCTCTACGAGCAGTACTTC. Protein: CSASAGQLYEQYF.

The chain combines TRBV7-9 with TRBJ1-1, with 11 nucleotides matching TRBD1. The junction had 8 bases not matched to a gene; V was cut back by 5 bases and J by 3 bases. The CDR3 sequence is 16 residues long. The germline gives CDR1 SEHNR, CDR2 FQNEAQ (reference sequence). CDR3 in DNA: TGTGCCAGCAGCCGAGAGGACAGGGGGCCGGACACTGAAGCTTTCTTT. Protein product: CASSREDRGPDTEAFF.

The chain combines TRBV6-6 with TRBJ2-3; tentatively, D is TRBD1 (6 bases). From germline, CDR1 is MNHNY and CDR2 SVGAGI (reference sequence). Trimming pared 8 bases from V and 6 bases from J, leaving 15 bases between. This CDR3 region has 13 residues. This CDR3 is CASGMRGSDTQYF. In nucleotides, the CDR3 is TGTGCCAGCGGTATGAGGGGGAGTGATACGCAGTATTTT.

This clonotype was counted only a few times. The chain carries TRBV4-2 and TRBJ1-2, with a possible D match to TRBD1 (6 bases). The CDR3 runs 15 residues. V lost 0 bases and J 3 bases, leaving 11 bases between the germline ends. Germline CDR1 and CDR2: LGHNA and YNFKEQ. The CDR3 here is CASSQEQGGDYGYTF. As DNA, the CDR3 is TGTGCCAGCAGCCAAGAACAGGGAGGTGACTATGGCTACACCTTC.

This clonotype was seen a handful of times. V and J are TRBV7-6 and TRBJ2-1; TRBD2 agrees at 7 bases. V trimming: 4 bases; J trimming: 3 bases; junction bases outside the gene matches: 6. Germline loops: CDR1 SGHVS, CDR2 FNYEAQ. This CDR3 region has 15 residues. The CDR3 loop is CASSSDLADYNEQFF. CDR3 DNA: TGTGCCAGCAGCTCAGATCTAGCGGACTACAATGAGCAGTTCTTC.

The rearrangement links TRBV5-1 to TRBJ2-2, with TRBD2 as a possible D gene (6 bases). This CDR3 region has 15 residues. The V end lost 0 bases, the J end lost 6 bases, and 12 bases lay between the germline ends. Per germline, CDR1 SGHRS and CDR2 YFSETQ. This CDR3 is CASSLDGGPAGELFF. In nucleotides, the CDR3 is TGCGCCAGCAGCTTGGATGGAGGGCCAGCCGGGGAGCTGTTTTTT.

The V call is TRBV4-1, the J call TRBJ2-7; D may correspond to TRBD1 or TRBD2 (5 bases each). The CDR3 consists of 18 residues. V lost 1 base, J lost 3 bases, and 22 bases lay in between. The germline CDR1 and CDR2 sequences are MGHRA and YSYEKL. In DNA, the CDR3 is TGCGCCAGCAGCCAAGGGGTCCTTATGACGGGGCACGTCTACGAGCAGTACTTC. This sequence encodes CASSQGVLMTGHVYEQYF.

The chain has TRBV6-1 and TRBJ2-1, with 7 bases identical to TRBD2. The CDR3 spans 16 residues. J gave up 0 bases and V 6 bases, and 8 bases lay outside the gene matches. The germline V gene has CDR1 MNHNS and CDR2 SASEGT. This chain's CDR3 is CASRSGGGSSYNEQFF. The CDR3 coding sequence is TGTGCCAGCAGGTCGGGAGGCGGGAGCTCCTACAATGAGCAGTTCTTC.

This clonotype was observed a handful of times. This rearrangement joins TRBV27 to TRBJ2-1; either TRBD1 or TRBD2 may supply D (6 bases each). The CDR3 covers 15 residues. The V gene's germline CDR1 is MNHEY and CDR2 SMNVEV (reference sequence). V was pared by 5 bases and J by 6 bases, with 17 bases between. In DNA, the CDR3 is TGTGCCAGCAGTCCTCCCCCGGGGGCGAGCAATGAGCAGTTCTTC. This translates into CASSPPPGASNEQFF.

This clonotype was counted a few times. The gene calls are TRBV15 and TRBJ2-7, with D uncertain. V was cut by 3 bases and J by 2 bases, with 8 bases left in between. CDR3 length equals 13 residues. Germline V gene sequence: CDR1 LNHNV, CDR2 YYDKDF (reference sequence). CDR3 DNA: TGTGCCACCAGCAGGACTTTAACCTACGAGCAGTACTTC. Translated: CATSRTLTYEQYF. The entire variable domain, with the rest obtained from reference TRBV15 and TRBJ2-7, is as follows: DAMVIQNPRYQVTQFGKPVTLSCSQTLNHNVMYWYQQKSSQAPKLLFHYYDKDFNNEADTPDNFQSRRPNTSFCFLDIRSPGLGDTAMYLCATSRTLTYEQYFGPGTRLTVT.

This clonotype appeared a few times. This chain connects TRBV12-3 or TRBV12-4 to TRBJ2-1; 7 bases are shared with TRBD2. V dropped 6 bases and J dropped 5; count of bases not matched to a gene: 10. This CDR3 contains 15 residues. The CDR3 DNA follows: TGTGCCAGCAGCAGAGGGCTAGCGGCCAACAATGAGCAGTTCTTC. Translated: CASSRGLAANNEQFF.

V is TRBV7-9 and J is TRBJ1-5, with D hard to call. V lost 2 bases and J 2 bases, leaving 7 bases between the germline ends. The CDR3 has 14 residues. Germline values: CDR1 SEHNR, CDR2 FQNEAQ (reference sequence). The CDR3 sequence is CASSLLEGNQPQHF. The CDR3 DNA reads as TGTGCCAGCAGCTTATTGGAAGGCAATCAGCCCCAGCATTTT.